Presented here are 32 T cell receptor beta chains from one specimen sequenced in a study of T cells in women clearing cervical HPV infection. TCRdb's table, derived via immunoSEQ multiplex PCR, lists solely in-frame clones and lacks some. Its clone listing holds some 20,000 clones. The sequencing input was blood buffy coat. The receptors derive from a woman aged 18 to 75 with a cervical HPV16 infection that either progressed to CIN3+ or cleared (not recorded which).

A remark on this clone: The read finishes 3 residues shy of the CDR3 end, and the germline J gene is used to complete it. This chain connects TRBV30 to TRBJ1-6; D might be TRBD1 (5 bases). V shed 3 bases and J shed 7 bases, with 13 bases lying between them. CDR1 is GTSNPN and CDR2 is SVGIG in the germline V gene (reference sequence). The CDR3 has 14 amino acids. The covered CDR3 bases are TGTGCCTGGAGGATTCCCCAGGGCAATTCACCC. Amino acid sequence: CAWRIPQGNSP. The entire CDR3 protein reads CAWRIPQGNSPLHF.

This clone is identified as medium-sized (0.01 to 0.1%) from frequency. The read terminates 3 residues ahead of where the CDR3 ends, so the germline J gene completes it. V is TRBV30 and J is TRBJ2-5; D not certain. This CDR3 region has 13 residues. Trimming left V 2 bases short and J 2 bases short, with 9 bases between. The germline V gene encodes CDR1 GTSNPN and CDR2 SVGIG (reference sequence). The CDR3 sequence is CAWSFDIQETQYF. The sequenced CDR3 bases are TGTGCCTGGAGTTTTGACATACAAGAGACC.

In regard to this clone: The CDR3 end is not reached by the read, which stops 3 residues before it; the germline J gene fills it in. The chain employs TRBV20-1 and TRBJ2-3; 13 bases align to TRBD2. Germline trimming cut 2 bases from V and 0 bases from J; bases unmatched to any gene: 5. Germline CDR1 and CDR2: DFQATT and SNEGSKA (reference sequence). This CDR3 contains 17 residues. Here the CDR3 reads CSARSPGLAGSTDTQYF. CDR3 bases read: TGCAGTGCTAGAAGTCCGGGACTAGCGGGGAGCACAGATACG.

On this clone: Read sequence stops 3 residues before the CDR3 end, and the germline J gene provides the missing end. The gene calls are TRBV10-2 and TRBJ1-6; D uncertain. This CDR3 comprises 13 residues. V lost 4 bases and J lost 8, with 9 bases in between. The germline V gene encodes CDR1 WSHSY and CDR2 SAAADI. CDR3 DNA, as far as it was read: TGCGCCAGCAGTGCGCCGGGTTATTCACCC. Its translation is CASSAPGYSP. The whole CDR3 protein is CASSAPGYSPLHF.

The CDR3 loop reads CASSRGTGDSPLHF. CDR3 DNA, as far as it was read: TGTGCCAGCAGCCGAGGGACAGGGGATTCACCC. This chain connects TRBV5-4 to TRBJ1-6; 10 bases are a match to TRBD1. The read finishes 3 residues shy of the CDR3 end, and the germline J gene is used to complete it. Germline V CDR1 and CDR2: SGHNT, YYREEE (reference sequence). With V trimmed by 4 bases and J by 8 bases, 3 bases remained unmatched. The CDR3 has 14 amino acids.

As concerns this clone: The read finishes 3 residues shy of the CDR3 end, and the germline J gene is used to complete it. This sequence joins TRBV6-2 or TRBV6-3 and TRBJ1-5; D may be TRBD1 (6 bases). The CDR3 is made up of 15 amino acids. Germline CDR1 is MNHEY and CDR2 is SVGEGT. The V gene lost 5 bases and the J gene lost 3 bases, with 14 bases spanning the gap. CDR3 sequence: CASSRVGTNNQPQHF. The sequenced CDR3 bases are TGTGCCAGCAGTCGTGTTGGGACAAACAATCAGCCC.

In regard to this clone: The sequenced fragment ends 3 residues before the CDR3 boundary, so the rest is inferred from the germline J gene. This rearrangement joins TRBV14 to TRBJ2-1; TRBD2 matches 13 bases. Trimming removed 3 bases from V and 9 bases from J; junction bases left unmatched: 5. The CDR3 is 15 residues long. Germline-derived CDR1 and CDR2 are SGHDN and FVKESK. CDR3 protein: CASSQSGTSGAEQFF. CDR3 bases read: TGTGCCAGCAGCCAGTCCGGGACTAGCGGGGCTGAG.

Note on this clone: From the germline J gene comes the end of the CDR3, since the read stops 3 residues before it. The rearrangement uses TRBV29-1 and TRBJ2-5, with TRBD1 matching 7 bases. Germline V lookup: CDR1 SQVTM, CDR2 ANQGSEA. Losses at the gene ends were 8 bases for V and 5 bases for J; bases not matched to a gene: 8. The CDR3 extends over 12 amino acids. The covered CDR3 bases are TGCAGCTTACAGGGGCTGGTGGAGACC. This gives the protein CSLQGLVET. The full CDR3 sequence reads CSLQGLVETQYF.

About this clone: The CDR3 goes on 3 residues after the read ends, and that part is filled in from the germline J gene. The chain employs TRBV7-9 and TRBJ1-2; D is undetermined. Germline V gives CDR1 SEHNR, CDR2 FQNEAQ (reference sequence). The CDR3 covers 14 residues. The part of the CDR3 DNA that was read is TGTGCCAGCAGCGCGACTAGCGATTCCTACGAC. This codes for CASSATSDSYD. From start to end, the CDR3 is CASSATSDSYDYTF.

As regards this clone: Read sequence stops 3 residues before the CDR3 end, and the germline J gene provides the missing end. The chain links TRBV20-1 to TRBJ2-7; 7 bases are a match to TRBD1. The CDR3 runs 16 residues. The junction had 12 bases not matched to a gene; V was cut back by 1 base and J by 3 bases. Per the germline V gene, CDR1 is DFQATT and CDR2 is SNEGSKA (reference sequence). The CDR3 region is CSARGRGEGGDYEQYF. The sequenced CDR3 bases are TGCAGTGCTAGAGGTAGAGGTGAAGGGGGCGACTACGAG.

With respect to this clone: The read gets to within 3 residues of the CDR3 end, and the germline J gene fills in the rest. This chain links TRBV6-1 with TRBJ1-1, with 8 bases fitting TRBD1. Germline V gene sequence: CDR1 MNHNS, CDR2 SASEGT. The CDR3 totals 15 residues. The V segment lost 3 bases and the J segment 6 bases; nucleotides outside the gene matches: 9. The CDR3 region is CASSDHHQGAAEAFF. The CDR3 DNA, read in part, is TGTGCCAGCAGTGATCACCACCAGGGGGCCGCTGAA.

Details on this clone: The read terminates 3 residues before the CDR3 end, so the remaining end is supplied by the germline J gene. The chain joins TRBV29-1 to TRBJ1-3; D gene ambiguous. V was trimmed by 7 bases and J by 2 bases, leaving 15 bases between them. The CDR3 extends over 14 amino acids. Germline-derived CDR1 and CDR2 are SQVTM and ANQGSEA. The CDR3: CSAESGSAGNTIYF. CDR3 DNA, as far as it was read: TGCAGCGCCGAAAGCGGGTCGGCTGGAAACACC.

For this clone: The read falls 3 residues short of the CDR3 end, and the missing part is taken from the germline J gene. This chain joins TRBV19 and TRBJ2-3; no definite D call. This CDR3 has 16 amino acids. Trimming pared 3 bases from V and 1 base from J, leaving 14 bases between. Germline V CDR1 and CDR2: LNHDA, SQIVND (reference sequence). The CDR3 protein is CASSMVRVSGTDTQYF. The sequenced part of the CDR3 DNA is TGTGCCAGTAGTATGGTTAGGGTTTCGGGCACAGATACG.

Worth noting for this clone: Read sequence stops 3 residues before the CDR3 end, and the germline J gene provides the missing end. This chain uses TRBV5-6 with TRBJ1-1; D may be TRBD1 (6 bases). The CDR3 loop spans 14 amino acids. Per germline, CDR1 SGHDT and CDR2 YYEEEE. The V and J ends lost 5 bases and 5 bases respectively, with 16 bases between them. The chain's CDR3 is CASRAQGWATEAFF. The sequenced part of the CDR3 DNA is TGTGCCAGCAGGGCACAGGGATGGGCAACTGAA.

A word on this clone: The read ends 3 residues shy of where the CDR3 ends; the end is completed using the germline J gene. The genes are TRBV12-3 or TRBV12-4 and TRBJ1-5, with D uncertain. V was pared by 2 bases and J by 3 bases, with 5 bases between. The CDR3 is 13 residues long. The DNA read from the CDR3 is TGTGCCAGCAGTTTAAAGCCCAATCAGCCC. Translation: CASSLKPNQP. The full CDR3 is CASSLKPNQPQHF.

Details on this clone: The read ends 3 residues before the CDR3 terminus; that terminus is restored from the germline J gene. The chain is built from TRBV9 and TRBJ2-2; TRBD2 matches at 7 bases. J gave up 7 bases and V 2 bases, and 5 bases lay outside the gene matches. This CDR3 is 14 amino acids long. Germline V gene lookup returns CDR1 SGDLS and CDR2 YYNGEE. This chain's CDR3 is CASSVGLVNGELFF. The CDR3 DNA, read in part, is TGTGCCAGCAGCGTCGGACTAGTGAACGGGGAG.

Worth noting for this clone: The DNA ends 3 residues before the CDR3 does, and the rest of the CDR3 is filled in from the germline J gene. The rearrangement joins TRBV28 to TRBJ2-7; 8 bases agree with TRBD1. Trimming removed 7 bases from V and 3 bases from J; junction bases left unmatched: 2. Germline V gene sequence: CDR1 MDHEN, CDR2 SYDVKM. CDR3 length: 12 amino acids. Partial CDR3 DNA: TGTGCCAGCAATGACAGGGGCTACGAG. Its translation: CASNDRGYE. Given in full, the CDR3 is CASNDRGYEQYF.

Frequency places this clone as medium-sized (0.01 to 0.1%). The read ends 3 residues before the CDR3 terminus; that terminus is restored from the germline J gene. The rearrangement links TRBV5-6 to TRBJ1-2; the D is unclear. This CDR3 contains 11 residues. Germline V gives CDR1 SGHDT, CDR2 YYEEEE. The part of the CDR3 DNA that was read is TGTGCCAGCAGATTCAGAGTCGGC. It encodes CASRFRVG. The whole CDR3 is CASRFRVGYTF.

Points on this clone: The read ends 3 residues before the CDR3 terminus; that terminus is restored from the germline J gene. The chain recombines TRBV6-1 with TRBJ1-1; 8 positions match TRBD1. J lost 5 bases, V lost 2 bases, and 7 bases had no gene match. Germline lookup yields CDR1 MNHNS and CDR2 SASEGT. CDR3 length equals 15 residues. This chain's CDR3 is CASSEWTGRGTEAFF. Partial CDR3 DNA: TGTGCCAGCAGTGAATGGACAGGGCGAGGGACTGAA.

CDR3 DNA, as far as it was read: TGCAGTGCTCCCGGGACAGGGGGCTCGAGCGGGGAG. Its translation: CSAPGTGGSSGE. The complete CDR3 protein is CSAPGTGGSSGELFF. V and J are TRBV20-1 and TRBJ2-2; 12 bases agree with TRBD1. Read coverage stops 3 residues before the CDR3 terminus; the germline J gene supplies the remainder. With 5 bases clipped from V and 7 bases from J, the junction kept 8 bases outside the gene matches. Germline V gives CDR1 DFQATT, CDR2 SNEGSKA (reference sequence). This CDR3 is built from 15 residues.

Worth noting for this clone: The read gets to within 3 residues of the CDR3 end, and the germline J gene fills in the rest. The chain has TRBV20-1 and TRBJ2-5; D gene unclear. V was clipped by 1 base and J by 3 bases, with 9 bases between them. CDR1 and CDR2 from the germline V gene are DFQATT and SNEGSKA (reference sequence). The length of the CDR3 is 13 residues. CDR3 loop: CSARAVSKETQYF. The CDR3 bases that were read are TGCAGTGCTAGAGCGGTTTCGAAAGAGACC.

On this clone: The read gets to within 3 residues of the CDR3 end, and the germline J gene fills in the rest. The V and J genes are TRBV5-1 and TRBJ2-7; D gene ambiguous. Germline V gives CDR1 SGHRS, CDR2 YFSETQ. Trimming stripped 4 bases from V and 6 bases from J, with 14 bases between. The CDR3 is made up of 13 amino acids. The CDR3 protein is CASSPNSYFEQYF. CDR3 DNA (partial): TGCGCCAGCAGCCCCAACAGTTATTTCGAG.

As to this clone: The observed sequence ends 3 residues before the CDR3 terminus, with the missing tail filled in from the germline J gene. The V gene is TRBV5-1, the J gene TRBJ2-1; 11 bases fit TRBD2. CDR1 SGHRS and CDR2 YFSETQ come from the germline V gene. V was clipped by 2 bases and J by 7 bases; unmatched bases: 5. This CDR3 has 15 amino acids. Partial CDR3 DNA: TGCGCCAGCAGCTTTACTAGCGGGAGTTTTAATGAG. Amino acid sequence: CASSFTSGSFNE. The full CDR3 protein is CASSFTSGSFNEQFF.

A note on this clone: The read gets to within 3 residues of the CDR3 end, and the germline J gene fills in the rest. The chain employs TRBV12-3 or TRBV12-4 and TRBJ2-7; D ambiguous. The CDR3 is 15 residues long. V was cut by 2 bases and J by 6 bases, with 17 bases left in between. The CDR3 protein is CASSLNVGSVGEQYF. Incomplete CDR3 DNA: TGTGCCAGCAGTTTAAATGTAGGGTCTGTGGGCGAG.

Of note for this clone: The read terminates 3 residues before the CDR3 end, so the remaining end is supplied by the germline J gene. V is TRBV30 and J is TRBJ1-1; 7 nucleotides agree with TRBD1. Germline CDR1 is GTSNPN and CDR2 is SVGIG (reference sequence). This CDR3 contains 11 residues. CDR3 residues: CAWKTGSEAFF. Partial CDR3 DNA: TGTGCCTGGAAGACAGGGAGTGAG.

As for this clone: The sequenced fragment ends 3 residues before the CDR3 boundary, so the rest is inferred from the germline J gene. This chain connects TRBV7-9 to TRBJ1-1; D ambiguous. The V gene's germline CDR1 is SEHNR and CDR2 FQNEAQ (reference sequence). The CDR3 covers 12 residues. Incomplete CDR3 DNA: TGTGCCAGCAGCTTAGAGTCAGGAGGC. This encodes CASSLESGG. The whole CDR3 sequence reads CASSLESGGAFF.

About this clone: The read terminates 3 residues ahead of where the CDR3 ends, so the germline J gene completes it. V gene TRBV7-8 combines with J gene TRBJ2-7; 9 nucleotides match TRBD2. Unmatched junction bases numbered 11, after V lost 5 bases and J lost 3 bases. The germline V gene encodes CDR1 SGHVS and CDR2 FQNEAQ. The CDR3 is 16 residues long. CDR3 sequence reads: CASSRSGGNTIYEQYF. The sequenced CDR3 bases are TGTGCCAGCAGCCGAAGCGGGGGGAATACGATCTACGAG.

About this clone: The read falls 3 residues short of the CDR3 end, and the missing part is taken from the germline J gene. The V gene is TRBV5-1, the J gene TRBJ2-7, with D maybe TRBD1 (5 bases). Germline V gene lookup returns CDR1 SGHRS and CDR2 YFSETQ. The CDR3 covers 17 residues. The ends were cut back, 4 bases at V and 4 bases at J, with 24 bases in the middle. The sequenced CDR3 bases are TGCGCCAGCAGCCCCTCCTCGGTCAGGGAAGGTCGTTACGAG. Its protein is CASSPSSVREGRYE. The whole CDR3 protein reads CASSPSSVREGRYEQYF.

Notes on this clone: The read is 3 residues too short to cover the CDR3 end, so that end is filled in from the germline J gene. V and J are TRBV7-9 and TRBJ1-2; a weak D match, TRBD1 (6 bases). The germline V gene has CDR1 SEHNR and CDR2 FQNEAQ (reference sequence). The CDR3 has 13 amino acids. CDR3 sequence: CASSVQGYEDYTF. The part of the CDR3 DNA that was read is TGTGCCAGCAGCGTACAGGGTTATGAGGAC.

Points on this clone: The read is 3 residues too short to cover the CDR3 end, so that end is filled in from the germline J gene. The chain carries TRBV6-2 or TRBV6-3 and TRBJ2-7; 8 nucleotides match TRBD2. The ends lost 7 bases at V and 6 bases at J; junction bases unmatched: 14. In germline, CDR1 is MNHEY, CDR2 SVGEGT. The CDR3 covers 15 residues. CDR3 sequence reads: CASTAPPGLVGEQYF. The DNA read from the CDR3 is TGTGCCAGCACCGCACCTCCGGGACTAGTCGGCGAG.

On this clone: The read comes to an end 3 residues before the CDR3 does, leaving the germline J gene to fill in the end. This chain uses TRBV28 with TRBJ1-2; no clear D gene. The germline V and J ends were trimmed by 6 bases and 2 bases, with 22 bases remaining between them. Germline lookup yields CDR1 MDHEN and CDR2 SYDVKM. The CDR3 sequence is 17 residues long. This chain's CDR3 is CASSRGLTQVRNYGYTF. The part of the CDR3 DNA that was read is TGTGCCAGCAGCCGAGGGTTGACCCAAGTTCGGAACTATGGC.

With respect to this clone: The CDR3 extends 3 residues past the end of the read, so its final part is completed from the germline J gene. The chain combines TRBV5-1 with TRBJ2-6; D might be TRBD1 (5 bases). The CDR3 covers 15 residues. CDR1 SGHRS and CDR2 YFSETQ come from the germline V gene. With 3 bases removed from V and 0 bases from J, the gap between germline ends came to 7 bases. The DNA read from the CDR3 is TGCGCCAGCAGCTCGACAGTCTCTGGGGCCAACGTC. The encoded protein is CASSSTVSGANV. The entire CDR3 is CASSSTVSGANVLTF. The whole variable domain, remainder taken from reference TRBV5-1 and TRBJ2-6, is KAGVTQTPRYLIKTRGQQVTLSCSPISGHRSVSWYQQTPGQGLQFLFEYFSETQRNKGNFPGRFSGRQFSNSRSEMNVSTLELGDSALYLCASSSTVSGANVLTFGAGSRLTVL.